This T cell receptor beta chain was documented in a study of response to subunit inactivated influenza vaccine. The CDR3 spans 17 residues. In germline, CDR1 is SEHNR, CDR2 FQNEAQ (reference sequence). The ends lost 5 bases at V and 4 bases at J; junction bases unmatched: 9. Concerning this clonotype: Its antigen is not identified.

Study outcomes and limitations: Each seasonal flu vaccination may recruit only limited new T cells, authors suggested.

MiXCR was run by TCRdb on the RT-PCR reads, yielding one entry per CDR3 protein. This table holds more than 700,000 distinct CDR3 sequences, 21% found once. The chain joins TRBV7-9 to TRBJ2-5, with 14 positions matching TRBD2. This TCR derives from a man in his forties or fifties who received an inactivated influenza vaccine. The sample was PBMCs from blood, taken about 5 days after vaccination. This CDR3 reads CASSPGTSGRGGETQYF. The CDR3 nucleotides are TGTGCCAGCAGCCCGGGGACTAGCGGGAGAGGTGGAGAGACCCAGTACTTC.